The 7 T cell receptor beta chains given below trace back to one sample, sequenced in a study of T-cell reconstitution after alpha-beta-depleted transplantation in children. Using unique molecular identifiers, the investigators prepared the TCRbeta library. TCRdb reanalysed the PCR reads using MiXCR and keeps one entry per CDR3 protein. The data contain over 300,000 distinct CDR3 sequences, 9% to 12% of them seen just once; the ten biggest clones take up 2% to 2.5%. The source material was PBMCs from the stem cell graft donor, sampled from the stem cell graft. Receptor source: a human donor who donated a stem cell graft to a child with acute lymphoblastic leukemia.

This clonotype was recorded a few times. The chain is built from TRBV20-1 and TRBJ2-1; 12 bases line up with TRBD2. The CDR3 has 14 amino acids. Germline V lookup: CDR1 DFQATT, CDR2 SNEGSKA (reference sequence). The J segment lost 5 bases and the V segment lost 3 bases, leaving 2 bases of the junction unmatched. Here the CDR3 DNA reads TGCAGTGCTAGTAGACTAGCGGGAGACAATGAGCAGTTCTTC. This codes for CSASRLAGDNEQFF.

The chain combines TRBV5-1 with TRBJ2-7, with 7 positions matching TRBD1. V lost 2 bases to trimming and J lost 5 bases; unmatched junction nucleotides: 4. In germline, CDR1 is SGHRS, CDR2 YFSETQ. The CDR3 runs 13 residues. This CDR3 reads CASSLDTGDEQYF. The CDR3 DNA follows: TGCGCCAGCAGCTTAGATACAGGGGACGAGCAGTACTTC.

The genes are TRBV2 and TRBJ2-7; a possible D gene is TRBD1 (6 bases). Germline CDR1 reads SNHLY; CDR2 reads FYNNEI. With 7 bases removed from V and 1 base from J, the gap between germline ends came to 14 bases. CDR3 length equals 14 residues. The CDR3 sequence: CASMAGVLSYEQYF. DNA for the CDR3: TGTGCCAGCATGGCAGGGGTTTTATCCTACGAGCAGTACTTC. The full variable domain, rest sourced from reference TRBV2 and TRBJ2-7, is EPEVTQTPSHQVTQMGQEVILRCVPISNHLYFYWYRQILGQKVEFLVSFYNNEISEKSEIFDDQFSVERPDGSNFTLKIRSTKLEDSAMYFCASMAGVLSYEQYFGPGTRLTVT.

This clonotype has ten or more counts. The chain joins TRBV12-3 or TRBV12-4 to TRBJ2-7; TRBD2 matches at 13 bases. V gave up 5 bases and J gave up 2 bases; unmatched junction bases: 6. The CDR3 is 16 residues long. CDR3 sequence (DNA): TGTGCCAGCAGTCCCCTCGGGACTAGCGGGACCTACGAGCAGTACTTC. Its translation: CASSPLGTSGTYEQYF.

The table lists this clonotype with a few counts. V is TRBV5-5 and J is TRBJ2-1; a weak D match, TRBD2 (6 bases). The V end lost 4 bases, the J end lost 9 bases, and 20 bases lay between the germline ends. In germline, CDR1 is SGHKS, CDR2 YYEKEE (reference sequence). The CDR3 extends over 15 amino acids. The CDR3 reads CASSVQGTRGGEQFF. In DNA form, the CDR3 reads TGTGCCAGCAGCGTTCAAGGGACTCGTGGGGGTGAGCAGTTCTTC.

This clonotype has only a few counts. The rearrangement joins TRBV4-3 to TRBJ2-7; D call uncertain. Germline loops: CDR1 LGHNA, CDR2 YSLEER. V lost 1 base, J lost 6 bases, and 10 bases lay in between. The CDR3 is 13 amino acids. The CDR3 coding sequence is TGCGCCAGCAGCCAAGGGGCTCCTTCCGAGCAGTACTTC. It translates to CASSQGAPSEQYF.

This clonotype was recorded at least ten times. The gene calls are TRBV20-1 and TRBJ2-5, with TRBD2 identical over 11 bases. This CDR3 is built from 14 residues. Germline CDR1 and CDR2: DFQATT and SNEGSKA (reference sequence). J gave up 3 bases and V 4 bases, and 4 bases lay outside the gene matches. The CDR3 DNA is TGCAGTGCTAAGGGACTAGCGGTGAAAGAGACCCAGTACTTC. Protein sequence: CSAKGLAVKETQYF.